This is a list of T cell receptor beta chains from one sample in a study of blood T cell repertoires in COVID-19. TCRdb keeps only in-frame clones here, not all; method: immunoSEQ multiplex PCR. This sample has a few hundred thousand clones, with approximately 91% found just once. Input material: peripheral blood. The origin of the receptors is a man in his forties or fifties with acute or convalescent COVID-19. CDR3s include the opening cysteine and the closing phenylalanine or tryptophan. Fields, in order: J gene, clone size, D gene, V gene, CDR3 protein, CDR3 DNA. The D gene is left open where the match is weak. The listing skips clone size in some rows; elsewhere it reads once, few, many or a size class.

J: TRBJ2-2
size: NA
D: TRBD2
V: TRBV19
CDR3: CASHPLAGGPGELFF
DNA: TGTGCCAGTCACCCCCTAGCGGGGGGGCCCGGGGAGCTGTTTTTT

J: TRBJ1-2
size: NA
D: TRBD1
V: TRBV19
CDR3: CASSTDRGRNYGYTF
DNA: TGTGCCAGTAGTACGGACAGGGGGCGGAACTATGGCTACACCTTC

J: TRBJ2-7
size: NA
D: TRBD1
V: TRBV5-1
CDR3: CASSLQGSYEQYF
DNA: TGCGCCAGCAGCTTACAGGGGTCCTACGAGCAGTACTTC

J: TRBJ2-7
size: NA
D: NA
V: TRBV5-1
CDR3: CASSLAGTGVYEQYF
DNA: TGCGCCAGCAGCTTAGCCGGGACTGGTGTCTACGAGCAGTACTTC

J: TRBJ2-7
size: NA
D: TRBD1
V: TRBV29-1
CDR3: CSVAGTGQREQYF
DNA: TGCAGCGTTGCAGGGACAGGGCAGAGGGAGCAGTACTTC

J: TRBJ2-3
size: few
D: NA
V: TRBV27
CDR3: CASSLSSGIDTQYF
DNA: TGTGCCAGCAGTTTATCGTCGGGGATAGATACGCAGTATTTT

J: TRBJ1-2
size: NA
D: NA
V: TRBV13
CDR3: CASSLGRRVPLGYTF
DNA: TGTGCCAGCAGCTTAGGACGCCGGGTGCCCCTTGGCTACACCTTC

J: TRBJ2-5
size: NA
D: NA
V: TRBV2
CDR3: CASSERTRGETQYF
DNA: TGTGCCAGCAGTGAAAGGACCCGGGGGGAGACCCAGTACTTC

J: TRBJ2-7
size: few
D: TRBD2
V: TRBV6-5
CDR3: CASSYSSSAGSYEQYF
DNA: TGTGCCAGCAGTTACTCGTCGTCAGCGGGGTCCTACGAGCAGTACTTC

J: TRBJ2-1
size: NA
D: NA
V: TRBV18
CDR3: CASSPEVGEQFF
DNA: TGTGCCAGCTCACCTGAGGTGGGTGAGCAGTTCTTC

J: TRBJ2-1
size: once
D: NA
V: TRBV27
CDR3: CASSPQRQRISNEQFF
DNA: TGTGCCAGCAGTCCCCAAAGACAGAGAATTAGCAATGAGCAGTTCTTC

J: TRBJ2-1
size: NA
D: NA
V: TRBV2
CDR3: CASWIGGHYNEQFF
DNA: TGTGCCAGCTGGATTGGGGGCCACTACAATGAGCAGTTCTTC

J: TRBJ1-2
size: NA
D: TRBD1
V: TRBV10-3
CDR3: CAISETRGDYGYTF
DNA: TGTGCCATCAGTGAGACCAGGGGGGACTATGGCTACACCTTC

J: TRBJ1-5
size: few
D: NA
V: TRBV15
CDR3: CATSRDGGSNQPQHF
DNA: TGTGCCACCAGCAGAGATGGGGGGAGCAATCAGCCCCAGCATTTT

J: TRBJ2-5
size: NA
D: NA
V: TRBV2
CDR3: CASTLQETQYF
DNA: TGTGCCAGCACCCTACAAGAGACCCAGTACTTC

J: TRBJ2-6
size: NA
D: TRBD1
V: TRBV14
CDR3: CASSQYLGTGNSGANVLTF
DNA: TGTGCCAGCAGCCAATATTTAGGGACAGGGAACTCTGGGGCCAACGTCCTGACTTTC

J: TRBJ2-7
size: NA
D: TRBD1
V: TRBV5-1
CDR3: CASSSRTGVYEQYF
DNA: TGCGCCAGCAGCTCTCGGACAGGGGTATACGAGCAGTACTTC

J: TRBJ1-2
size: NA
D: TRBD1
V: TRBV27
CDR3: CASFQPGQGRNGYTF
DNA: TGTGCCAGCTTCCAGCCGGGACAGGGAAGGAATGGCTACACCTTC

J: TRBJ1-1
size: NA
D: TRBD1
V: TRBV29-1
CDR3: CSVYRDRGMNTEAFF
DNA: TGCAGCGTATACCGGGACAGGGGAATGAACACTGAAGCTTTCTTT

J: TRBJ2-3
size: NA
D: NA
V: TRBV7-3
CDR3: CASSLMAASTDTQYF
DNA: TGTGCCAGCAGCTTAATGGCGGCGAGCACAGATACGCAGTATTTT

J: TRBJ2-7
size: few
D: NA
V: TRBV2
CDR3: CASSPSRGYFYEQYF
DNA: TGTGCCAGCAGCCCCAGCCGAGGATATTTCTACGAGCAGTACTTC

J: TRBJ2-7
size: NA
D: TRBD1
V: TRBV19
CDR3: CASSIFVQGANEQYF
DNA: TGTGCCAGTAGTATATTCGTACAGGGGGCAAACGAGCAGTACTTC

J: TRBJ1-4
size: NA
D: TRBD1
V: TRBV6-5
CDR3: CARRGQGFEKLFF
DNA: TGTGCCAGAAGGGGGCAGGGTTTTGAAAAACTGTTTTTT

J: TRBJ2-7
size: NA
D: NA
V: TRBV15
CDR3: CATSKRTPPREQYF
DNA: TGTGCCACCAGCAAACGGACACCTCCGAGGGAGCAGTACTTC

J: TRBJ1-1
size: NA
D: NA
V: TRBV30
CDR3: CAWSLIGDIRMPNTEAFF
DNA: TGTGCCTGGAGCCTGATAGGGGACATAAGAATGCCGAACACTGAAGCTTTCTTT

J: TRBJ2-1
size: NA
D: TRBD2
V: TRBV5-1
CDR3: CASSPGLAGHNEQFF
DNA: TGCGCCAGCAGCCCGGGACTAGCGGGTCACAATGAGCAGTTCTTC

J: TRBJ1-1
size: NA
D: NA
V: TRBV27
CDR3: CASRGGWSTEAFF
DNA: TGTGCCAGCAGGGGAGGATGGAGCACTGAAGCTTTCTTT

J: TRBJ1-1
size: NA
D: NA
V: TRBV7-2
CDR3: CASSLAGVNTEAFF
DNA: TGTGCCAGCAGCTTAGCAGGGGTGAACACTGAAGCTTTCTTT

J: TRBJ1-6
size: NA
D: NA
V: TRBV6-6
CDR3: CASTQREGSPLHF
DNA: TGTGCCAGCACCCAGAGGGAGGGGTCACCCCTCCACTTT

J: TRBJ2-7
size: NA
D: NA
V: TRBV12-5
CDR3: CASGLGAWAGSYEQYF
DNA: TGTGCTAGTGGTTTGGGGGCCTGGGCGGGGTCCTACGAGCAGTACTTC

J: TRBJ1-2
size: once
D: TRBD1
V: TRBV3-1/TRBV3-2
CDR3: CASSPPDRAYGYTF
DNA: TGTGCCAGCAGCCCGCCGGACAGGGCCTATGGCTACACCTTC

J: TRBJ2-7
size: NA
D: TRBD2
V: TRBV25-1
CDR3: CASSDSGGAYEQYF
DNA: TGTGCCAGCAGCGATAGCGGGGGGGCCTACGAGCAGTACTTC

J: TRBJ2-1
size: NA
D: NA
V: TRBV5-1
CDR3: CASSFPGYNEQFF
DNA: TGCGCCAGCAGCTTCCCGGGTTACAATGAGCAGTTCTTC

J: TRBJ1-1
size: NA
D: NA
V: TRBV7-6
CDR3: CASSKRGSEPFEAFF
DNA: TGTGCCAGCAGCAAACGAGGGAGTGAGCCCTTTGAAGCTTTCTTT

J: TRBJ1-2
size: NA
D: NA
V: TRBV19
CDR3: CASSIRPMTGVGGYTF
DNA: TGTGCCAGTAGTATTAGACCCATGACAGGAGTGGGGGGCTACACCTTC

J: TRBJ2-1
size: NA
D: NA
V: TRBV3-1/TRBV3-2
CDR3: CASSQGNGQHNEQFF
DNA: TGTGCCAGCAGCCAAGGGAACGGACAGCACAATGAGCAGTTCTTC

J: TRBJ1-1
size: NA
D: TRBD1
V: TRBV6-5
CDR3: CASSLGTGGAKEAFF
DNA: TGTGCCAGCAGCCTCGGGACAGGGGGCGCAAAGGAAGCTTTCTTT

J: TRBJ1-5
size: NA
D: NA
V: TRBV9
CDR3: CASSVGAYNQPQHF
DNA: TGTGCCAGCAGCGTAGGGGCCTACAATCAGCCCCAGCATTTT

J: TRBJ2-7
size: NA
D: TRBD2
V: TRBV5-1
CDR3: CASSLGGGEVYEQYF
DNA: TGCGCCAGCAGCTTGGGCGGGGGGGAGGTTTACGAGCAGTACTTC

J: TRBJ1-1
size: NA
D: NA
V: TRBV18
CDR3: CASSVHRDTEAFF
DNA: TGTGCCAGCTCAGTACACCGGGACACTGAAGCTTTCTTT

J: TRBJ1-4
size: NA
D: NA
V: TRBV7-9
CDR3: CASSLAGSEKLFF
DNA: TGTGCCAGCAGCTTGGCGGGGAGTGAAAAACTGTTTTTT

J: TRBJ1-4
size: NA
D: NA
V: TRBV2
CDR3: CASGVVPRGEKLFF
DNA: TGTGCCAGCGGGGTAGTTCCCCGGGGGGAAAAACTGTTTTTT

J: TRBJ2-7
size: NA
D: NA
V: TRBV11-2
CDR3: CASSDLKRSSYEQYF
DNA: TGTGCCAGCAGCGACCTGAAGCGGAGCTCCTACGAGCAGTACTTC

J: TRBJ2-3
size: few
D: TRBD2
V: TRBV6-5
CDR3: CASSRGTMADTQYF
DNA: TGTGCCAGCAGCCGAGGGACTATGGCAGATACGCAGTATTTT

J: TRBJ2-7
size: NA
D: TRBD1
V: TRBV6-6
CDR3: CASRPHDRERHEQYF
DNA: TGTGCCAGCAGACCACACGACAGGGAGAGGCACGAGCAGTACTTC

J: TRBJ2-2
size: NA
D: NA
V: TRBV11-3
CDR3: CASRLQGGGELFF
DNA: TGTGCCAGCAGACTACAGGGTGGCGGGGAGCTGTTTTTT

J: TRBJ1-3
size: few
D: NA
V: TRBV7-6
CDR3: CASSSRWSSGNTIYF
DNA: TGTGCCAGCAGCTCCCGGTGGAGCTCTGGAAACACCATATATTTT

J: TRBJ2-2
size: NA
D: NA
V: TRBV30
CDR3: CAWSATRLGTGELFF
DNA: TGTGCCTGGAGTGCAACGCGACTTGGCACCGGGGAGCTGTTTTTT

J: TRBJ2-7
size: NA
D: NA
V: TRBV30
CDR3: CAWSVWRDEQYF
DNA: TGTGCCTGGAGTGTATGGAGGGACGAGCAGTACTTC

J: TRBJ1-6
size: NA
D: TRBD1
V: TRBV18
CDR3: CASSPGTADNSPLHF
DNA: TGTGCCAGCTCACCAGGGACAGCCGATAATTCACCCCTCCACTTT

J: TRBJ1-5
size: NA
D: TRBD1
V: TRBV10-2
CDR3: CASSNRGQGLNQPQHF
DNA: TGCGCCAGCAGTAACCGTGGACAGGGCCTCAATCAGCCCCAGCATTTT

J: TRBJ1-3
size: once
D: NA
V: TRBV2
CDR3: CASSPRSPSSGNTIYF
DNA: TGTGCCAGCAGTCCCAGGTCCCCGAGCTCTGGAAACACCATATATTTT

J: TRBJ1-3
size: NA
D: NA
V: TRBV27
CDR3: CASSNQGTSGNTIYF
DNA: TGTGCCAGCAGTAACCAGGGGACCTCTGGAAACACCATATATTTT

J: TRBJ2-7
size: NA
D: NA
V: TRBV28
CDR3: CATSGLVGEQYF
DNA: TGTGCTACGTCTGGCCTGGTCGGGGAGCAGTACTTC

J: TRBJ2-1
size: NA
D: NA
V: TRBV7-9
CDR3: CASSLVLGGYNEQFF
DNA: TGTGCCAGCAGCTTAGTACTAGGAGGCTACAATGAGCAGTTCTTC

J: TRBJ1-2
size: NA
D: NA
V: TRBV3-1/TRBV3-2
CDR3: CASRPGWGLHGYTF
DNA: TGTGCCAGCAGGCCAGGTTGGGGGCTTCATGGCTACACCTTC

J: TRBJ2-7
size: NA
D: NA
V: TRBV29-1
CDR3: CSVEDADSYEQYF
DNA: TGCAGCGTTGAAGACGCAGATTCCTACGAGCAGTACTTC

J: TRBJ1-4
size: NA
D: TRBD1
V: TRBV5-1
CDR3: CASSLGNAGQGNEKLFF
DNA: TGCGCCAGCAGCTTGGGAAACGCGGGACAGGGGAATGAAAAACTGTTTTTT

J: TRBJ2-2
size: once
D: TRBD2
V: TRBV19
CDR3: CASKAGTGGTGELFF
DNA: TGTGCCAGTAAGGCCGGGACGGGGGGCACCGGGGAGCTGTTTTTT